Below, 7 T cell receptor beta chains from the same sample are listed, as sequenced in a study of shared clonotypes between healthy human individuals. TCRdb keeps only in-frame clones here, not all; method: immunoSEQ multiplex PCR. The sample yields approximately 1.4 million clones, under 99% seen once. The sample was naive CD4+ T cells sorted from blood. Subset given: CD45RA+ positively selected. Receptors were obtained from a young man in good health.

The V call is TRBV2, the J call TRBJ2-2, with D perhaps assigned TRBD1 or TRBD2 (5 bases each). The CDR3 totals 16 residues. V dropped 6 bases and J dropped 0 bases, with 14 bases sitting between them. Germline lookup yields CDR1 SNHLY and CDR2 FYNNEI. The CDR3 region has the DNA TGTGCCAGCAGGCCGCCGGGGCTAGCGAACACCGGGGAGCTGTTTTTT. This translates into CASRPPGLANTGELFF.

The chain carries TRBV7-9 and TRBJ2-3; 9 positions agree with TRBD1. Trimming cost V 4 bases and J 4 bases; bases outside gene matches: 6. The germline CDR1 and CDR2 sequences are SEHNR and FQNEAQ (reference sequence). There are 15 residues in the CDR3. This CDR3 is CASSSPDRGADTQYF. The DNA of the CDR3 is TGTGCCAGCAGCTCCCCGGACAGGGGCGCAGATACGCAGTATTTT.

The chain employs TRBV30 and TRBJ2-5, with D maybe TRBD2 (6 bases). The CDR3 runs 11 residues. Germline V gene lookup returns CDR1 GTSNPN and CDR2 SVGIG (reference sequence). V lost 4 bases and J 10 bases, leaving 13 bases between the germline ends. In DNA, the CDR3 is TGTGCCTGGACGGGGGTCGGTGGCCAGTACTTC. Translating it yields CAWTGVGGQYF.

The CDR3 nucleotides read TGCGCCAGCAGCTTGCCCGACTCCAAACAGGCGGGTGAGACCCAGTACTTC. This codes for CASSLPDSKQAGETQYF. V is TRBV5-1 and J is TRBJ2-5; D might be TRBD1 or TRBD2, each matching 5 bases. The germline V and J ends were trimmed by 1 base and 5 bases, with 21 bases remaining between them. CDR3 size: 17 residues. CDR1 and CDR2 (germline): SGHRS, YFSETQ. Full variable domain (missing parts from reference TRBV5-1 and TRBJ2-5): KAGVTQTPRYLIKTRGQQVTLSCSPISGHRSVSWYQQTPGQGLQFLFEYFSETQRNKGNFPGRFSGRQFSNSRSEMNVSTLELGDSALYLCASSLPDSKQAGETQYFGPGTRLLVL.

J is TRBJ2-2 and V is TRBV18, with 12 bases identical to TRBD2. There are 17 residues in the CDR3. Germline V gene sequence: CDR1 KGHSH, CDR2 LQKENI. J was trimmed by 3 bases and V by 5 bases; bases with no gene match: 7. CDR3 in DNA: TGTGCCAGCTCAAAACTAGCGGGAGGTTCGGACACCGGGGAGCTGTTTTTT. It yields the protein CASSKLAGGSDTGELFF.

The chain employs TRBV7-7 and TRBJ2-1; D possibly uses TRBD1 or TRBD2 (5 bases each). Trimming cost V 5 bases and J 9 bases, with 11 bases left between them. Per germline, CDR1 SSHAT and CDR2 FNYEAQ (reference sequence). The CDR3 totals 12 residues. The CDR3 coding sequence is TGTGCCAGCAGCCTAGGGACGGGTGAGCAGTTCTTC. Protein product: CASSLGTGEQFF.

Worth noting for this clone: Other nucleotide sequences from this sample produce the same CDR3. The rearrangement links TRBV4-3 to TRBJ1-3, with a possible D match to TRBD1 (5 bases). The length of the CDR3 is 14 residues. Trimming pared 3 bases from V and 2 bases from J, leaving 8 bases between. From germline, CDR1 is LGHNA and CDR2 YSLEER. CDR3: CASSQGRTGNTIYF. In nucleotides, the CDR3 is TGCGCCAGCAGCCAGGGACGGACTGGAAACACCATATATTTT.